This T cell receptor (beta chain) is drawn from a study of T cell repertoires in cytomegalovirus infection. Study summary: Evidence of both CMV infection and a matching HLA type came from public TCR beta signatures. Overall study results and limits: Within the response measured ex vivo, HLA-C-restricted CMV-specific TCR beta clonotypes were dominant. Summed frequency of shared TCR beta families picked out CMV carriers who also had the relevant HLA.

As to this clonotype: What it binds is unknown.

Deletions cut 0 bases from V and 0 bases from J, with 13 bases between. This CDR3 is built from 17 residues. Germline CDR1 and CDR2: SGDLS and YYNGEE. Via MiXCR, TCRdb re-called the reads, giving one row per CDR3 protein. The sample lists about 490,000 distinct CDR3 sequences; approximately 10% were seen once. The J gene is TRBJ2-1, the V gene TRBV9; the D is unclear. The clonotype originates from a human donor in good health (CMV status not recorded). Some clones in this sample may be carry-over from other donors' samples. Sequencing was done on a sample of PBMCs. CDR3 coding DNA: TGTGCCAGCAGCGTAGCTACTTTACCGAGCTCCTACAATGAGCAGTTCTTC. This gives the protein CASSVATLPSSYNEQFF.